This T cell receptor (beta chain) was recovered during a study of cytomegalovirus exposure and HLA in healthy donors. Study-wide results and limits: Later analysis identified some 16,000 TCR beta sequences associated with HLA alleles, using a false discovery rate threshold of 0.05. In an earlier analysis, about 87% or about 30%: the productive usage of most TCR beta V segments. The likely origin of a cluster of highly shared sequence variants was a sequencing artifact. Three of the chains that were CMV-associated were confirmed in vitro to be specific for CMV antigens.

With 60 Vbeta and 13 Jbeta primers, the PCR was carried out. Some clones are missing from TCRdb's copy, which holds only in-frame ones; the method was immunoSEQ multiplex PCR. The table shows about 150,000 clones, with about 75% occurring only once. Per the germline V gene, CDR1 is MNHEY and CDR2 is SMNVEV (reference sequence). The CDR3 sequence is 15 residues long. V shed 5 bases and J shed 4 bases, with 14 bases lying between them. Points on this clone: Its antigen is as yet unknown.

Source material: PBMCs. The rearrangement uses TRBV27 and TRBJ2-2; D gene ambiguous. This receptor was identified in a young man in good health and CMV-seronegative. The CDR3 DNA reads as TGTGCCAGCAGTATACGTAAGTGGAGCACCGGGGAGCTGTTTTTT. Protein: CASSIRKWSTGELFF.